This paragraph covers one TCR beta chain sequence. Its antigen remains unknown. Mismatch with germline at one junction end may stem from a read error. Germline-derived CDR1 and CDR2 are SGHAT and FQNNGV. The CDR3 has 13 residues. The study co-extracted DNA and RNA from 20-30 mg of unsorted bulk tissue. The data derive from a study of tumor-infiltrating lymphocytes in primary liver carcinoma. Study details: Donors had hepatocellular carcinoma or combined HCC and intrahepatic cholangiocarcinoma. Sample yields, roughly 3.65 to 7.5 million productive TCRbeta reads, were similar across the tissue types. Notes on the study in general: Significantly larger top-250-clone fractions were found in tumors than in blood (p = 0.039). Researchers found tumor-adjacent and tumor-blood pairs overlapped less than tumor region pairs.

With around 490 ng total RNA as template and a constant-region primer, TCR beta cDNA was made. Three nested multiplex PCR rounds, a slightly modified ARM-PCR, produced the libraries for TCR beta. Both of the initial two PCR rounds ran for around 9 cycles and employed TRBV1-TRBV30 forward primers alongside a C-beta reverse primer. TCRdb redid the calling of the multiplex PCR reads with MiXCR, one entry per CDR3 protein. This table has roughly 120,000 distinct CDR3 sequences, nearly 70% appearing once. This sequence joins TRBV11-2 and TRBJ2-7; 11 bases align to TRBD2. This TCR was sampled from a woman in her sixties with primary liver carcinoma and hepatitis B virus infection. The sample consisted of tumor-adjacent normal liver tissue. The DNA of the CDR3 is TGTGCCGGCAGCTTAACTAGCGGGAGCGAGCAGCATTTC. Protein: CAGSLTSGSEQHF.